Described below is a single TCR beta chain sequence and its context. Sequenced by immunoSEQ multiplex PCR; TCRdb stores in-frame clones only, minus some. The data show fewer than 400,000 clones, approximately 87% seen once. Recovery among Cohort 3 donors was established by two negative PCRs, clearance, or symptom resolution. The sample belongs to a study of blood T cell repertoires in COVID-19. CDR1 and CDR2 from the germline V gene are KGHSH and LQKENI. The V gene end was trimmed by 2 bases and the J gene end by 4 bases; junction bases not matched to a gene: 9. This CDR3 contains 16 residues. The chain employs TRBV18 and TRBJ1-1, with 8 bases lining up with TRBD1. The sequenced sample was PBMCs or T cells enriched from blood (not recorded which). The TCR sequence derives from a woman aged 45 to 65 who had recovered from COVID-19. CDR3 region: CASSPKPGGWGTEAFF. The CDR3, as DNA: TGTGCCAGCTCACCAAAACCAGGGGGCTGGGGCACTGAAGCTTTCTTT.